This TCR beta chain was observed in a study of blood T cell repertoires in COVID-19. Study-level information: Whether acute or convalescent, the COVID-19 samples came from the United States, Italy and Spain.

From germline, CDR1 is KGHSH and CDR2 LQKENI. The CDR3 has 16 amino acids. V was shortened by 2 bases and J by 7 bases, with 17 bases between the two germline ends. Authors' data handling: Estimation of nucleated cell counts was performed using reference gene primer amplification. Profiled with immunoSEQ multiplex PCR; TCRdb holds only in-frame clones, not every one. The DNA gave D and trimming, while V, J and clone size come from that table. Among about 170,000 clones, more than 70% were seen once, and the ten largest hold 15% to 20%. The source is a woman aged 70-85 years who had recovered from COVID-19. The sequenced sample consisted of peripheral blood. The chain employs TRBV18 and TRBJ1-4, with D possibly TRBD1 on 5 matching bases. The CDR3 loop reads CASSPGAAQGSEKLFF. CDR3 nucleotide sequence: TGTGCCAGCTCACCAGGGGCAGCCCAGGGTAGTGAAAAACTGTTTTTT.